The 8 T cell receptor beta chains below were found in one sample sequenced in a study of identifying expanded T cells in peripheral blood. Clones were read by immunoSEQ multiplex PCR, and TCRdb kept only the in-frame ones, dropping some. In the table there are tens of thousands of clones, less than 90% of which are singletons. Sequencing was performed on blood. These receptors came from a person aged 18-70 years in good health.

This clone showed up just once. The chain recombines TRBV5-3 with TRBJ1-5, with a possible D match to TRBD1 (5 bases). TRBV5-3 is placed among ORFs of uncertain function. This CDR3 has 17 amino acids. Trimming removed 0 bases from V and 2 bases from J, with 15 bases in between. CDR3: CARSLGRGEEGNQPQHF. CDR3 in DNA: TGTGCCAGAAGCTTGGGTCGAGGGGAGGAAGGCAATCAGCCCCAGCATTTT.

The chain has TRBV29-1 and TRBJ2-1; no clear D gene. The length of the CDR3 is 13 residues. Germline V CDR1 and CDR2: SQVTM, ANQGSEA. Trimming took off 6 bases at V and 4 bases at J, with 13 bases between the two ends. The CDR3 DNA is TGCAGCGTCCCCAGGTCAGGATACAATGAGCAGTTCTTC. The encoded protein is CSVPRSGYNEQFF.

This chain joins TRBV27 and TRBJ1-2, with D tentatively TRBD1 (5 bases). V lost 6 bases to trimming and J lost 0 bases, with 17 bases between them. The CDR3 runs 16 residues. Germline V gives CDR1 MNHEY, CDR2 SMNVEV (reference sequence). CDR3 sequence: CASRLTGLATNYGYTF. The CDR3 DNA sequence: TGTGCCAGCAGGCTTACAGGATTGGCGACTAACTATGGCTACACCTTC.

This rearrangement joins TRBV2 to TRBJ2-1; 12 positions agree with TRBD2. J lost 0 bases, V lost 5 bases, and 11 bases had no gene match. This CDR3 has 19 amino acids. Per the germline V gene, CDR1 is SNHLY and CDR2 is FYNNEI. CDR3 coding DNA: TGTGCCAGCAGTCGTCTAGCGGGAGGGCTCCCCAGCTCCTACAATGAGCAGTTCTTC. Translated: CASSRLAGGLPSSYNEQFF.

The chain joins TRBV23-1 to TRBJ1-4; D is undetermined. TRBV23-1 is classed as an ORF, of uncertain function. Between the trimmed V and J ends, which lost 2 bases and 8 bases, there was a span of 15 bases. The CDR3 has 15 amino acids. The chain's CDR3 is CASSQPVWGEEKLFF. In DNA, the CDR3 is TGCGCCAGCAGTCAACCCGTTTGGGGTGAGGAAAAACTGTTTTTT.

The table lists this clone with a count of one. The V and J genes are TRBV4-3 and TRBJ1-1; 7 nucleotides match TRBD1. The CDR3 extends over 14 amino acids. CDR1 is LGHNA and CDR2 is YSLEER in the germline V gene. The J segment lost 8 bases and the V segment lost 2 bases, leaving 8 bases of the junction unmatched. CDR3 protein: CASSQQRQGGEAFF. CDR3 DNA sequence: TGCGCCAGCAGCCAACAGAGACAGGGTGGCGAAGCTTTCTTT.

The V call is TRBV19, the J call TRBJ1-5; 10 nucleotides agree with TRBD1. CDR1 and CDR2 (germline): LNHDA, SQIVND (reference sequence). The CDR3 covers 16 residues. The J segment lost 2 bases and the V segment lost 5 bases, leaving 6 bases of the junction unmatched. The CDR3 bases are TGTGCCAGTAGTTCGACAGGGGGCGGAGGCAATCAGCCCCAGCATTTT. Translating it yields CASSSTGGGGNQPQHF.

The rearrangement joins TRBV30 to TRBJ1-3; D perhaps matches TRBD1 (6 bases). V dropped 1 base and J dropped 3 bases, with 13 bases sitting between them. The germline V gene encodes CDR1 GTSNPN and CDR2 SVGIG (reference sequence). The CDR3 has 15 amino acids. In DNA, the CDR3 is TGTGCCTGGAGTGGGGACACCTCCGGTGGAAACACCATATATTTT. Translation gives CAWSGDTSGGNTIYF. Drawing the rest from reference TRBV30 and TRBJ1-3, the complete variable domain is SQTIHQWPATLVQPVGSPLSLECTVEGTSNPNLYWYRQAAGRGLQLLFYSVGIGQISSEVPQNLSASRPQDRQFILSSKKLLLSDSGFYLCAWSGDTSGGNTIYFGEGSWLTVV.